The 2 T cell receptor beta chains listed next were all sequenced from one sample in a study of vaccination and CD4 T cells after COVID-19. CD4+ T cells that had been cultured provided DNA sequenced with the Oncomine TCR Beta short-read assay. Each CDR3 protein is one row after TCRdb ran MiXCR on the PCR reads. The table includes approximately 13,000 distinct CDR3 sequences, 25% to 30% detected once. Indicated treatment: approximately 10-day PBMC culture with coronavirus spike peptide pools or control peptides (ViraFEST assay). Their antigens are not known. The sequenced sample was CD4+ T cells from blood, cultured in vitro, obtained before SARS-CoV-2 vaccination. These receptors were taken from a human donor who received a COVID-19 vaccine.

This clonotype was seen only a few times. The chain couples TRBV11-2 to TRBJ2-3; 13 bases align to TRBD2. The CDR3 sequence is 18 residues long. The germline V gene encodes CDR1 SGHAT and CDR2 FQNNGV. The trim removed 1 base at V and 1 base at J, leaving 5 bases unmatched. The CDR3 reads CASSLGGTSGVGTDTQYF. CDR3 bases: TGTGCCAGCAGCTTAGGCGGGACTAGCGGGGTCGGCACAGATACGCAGTATTTT.

Only one count was recorded for this clonotype. The chain employs TRBV2 and TRBJ2-7, with TRBD2 as a possible D gene (7 bases). Germline assignment: CDR1 SNHLY and CDR2 FYNNEI. This CDR3 is 14 amino acids long. V lost 2 bases and J lost 7, with 15 bases in between. CDR3 loop: CASSENRAGREQYF. As DNA, the CDR3 is TGTGCCAGCAGTGAAAACAGGGCCGGGAGGGAGCAGTACTTC.